This is a list of T cell receptor beta chains from one sample in a study of T-cell memory formation after mild COVID-19. TCRdb called the 5' RACE reads again in MiXCR, with one record for every CDR3 protein. The sample lists around 300,000 distinct CDR3 sequences, roughly a fifth occurring once. Sequencing input: PBMCs or a T cell subset sorted from them (not recorded which). These receptors originate from a man aged 18 to 30 who had mild COVID-19 (a few samples of this study predate the infection). Cell type and time point are not known. Both conserved end residues are part of each CDR3. The D gene is left open where the match is weak. The size of a clone is reported for some rows only, either as once, few or many, or as a class for expanded clones.

d_call,clone_size,j_call,v_call,cdr3_nt,cdr3_aa
-,-,TRBJ1-1,TRBV15,TGTGCCACCACCCCATGGGGGACCGCTGACAAGAACACTGAAGCTTTCTTT,CATTPWGTADKNTEAFF
TRBD1,-,TRBJ1-5,TRBV6-2/TRBV6-3,TGTGCCAGCAGTTCCCTATTGGGGACAGGGATCGATCAGCCCCAGCATTTT,CASSSLLGTGIDQPQHF
-,few,TRBJ2-7,TRBV4-2,TGTGCCAGCAGCTCCTTAGGGTCGCGGGGTGGGGACTACGAGCAGTACTTC,CASSSLGSRGGDYEQYF
-,many,TRBJ2-6,TRBV20-1,TGCATCGCCGCATTATCCGGGGCCAACGTCCTGACTTTC,CIAALSGANVLTF
-,-,TRBJ1-3,TRBV7-9,TGTGCCAGCAGCTCCCCAAAGGGACGGGGTAGAAACACCATATATTTT,CASSSPKGRGRNTIYF
-,-,TRBJ2-5,TRBV5-1,TGCGCCAGCAGCTTCGGCCCGACAGGAGGCCAAGAGACCCAGTACTTC,CASSFGPTGGQETQYF
-,-,TRBJ2-3,TRBV29-1,TGCAGCGCCAATGACGCTAGCACAGATACGCAGTATTTT,CSANDASTDTQYF
TRBD2,-,TRBJ2-1,TRBV20-1,TGCAGTGCTTACACGGGGACTAGCGGGCGGGATGAGCAGTTCTTC,CSAYTGTSGRDEQFF
TRBD2,-,TRBJ2-5,TRBV7-9,TGTGCCAGCAGCTTGGGACTAGCGGGGGATTTCCAAGAGACCCAGTACTTC,CASSLGLAGDFQETQYF
TRBD2,few,TRBJ2-3,TRBV3-1,TGTGCCAGCAGCCCGGGACTAGCGGGGGTCACAGATACGCAGTATTTT,CASSPGLAGVTDTQYF
-,once,TRBJ2-5,TRBV12-3/TRBV12-4,TGTGCCAGCAGTTGGGGAGGGGGGGCCCAAGAGACCCAGTACTTC,CASSWGGGAQETQYF